The 23 T cell receptor beta chains presented below share a single source sample, sequenced in a study of identical twins (dated by TCRdb to 2015 to 2016). Library creation used 5' RACE. Sequencing was carried out with an Illumina HiSeq 2000. TCRdb trimmed the raw reads at Q25, called clones with MiXCR and kept productive beta chains. Rows with one shared CDR3 protein collapse into an entry with the most common genes and DNA. The sample table holds hundreds of thousands of distinct CDR3 sequences, of which around 8.6% were seen once. The ten largest clones take up 0.85% to 1% of the sample. These sequences were also reported in another study, on yellow fever vaccine responses in identical twins.

Sequencing was performed on PBMCs. These receptors all come from a young woman in good health.

The chain couples TRBV20-1 to TRBJ2-3, with D tentatively TRBD1 or TRBD2 (5 bases each). The CDR3 sequence is 13 residues long. V was cut by 3 bases and J by 3 bases, with 10 bases left in between. Per germline, CDR1 DFQATT and CDR2 SNEGSKA (reference sequence). CDR3 DNA: TGCAGTGCTAGTTTGGGGGTAACAGATACGCAGTATTTT. This gives the protein CSASLGVTDTQYF.

In this sample, this clonotype turned up many times. The chain carries TRBV18 and TRBJ2-1; 8 bases are a match to TRBD2. The germline V gene encodes CDR1 KGHSH and CDR2 LQKENI. The CDR3 contains 17 residues. Trimming took 0 bases from V and 1 from J; bases not matched to a gene: 5. CDR3 protein: CASSPPKLAASYNEQFF. The DNA of the CDR3 is TGTGCCAGCTCACCACCAAAACTAGCGGCATCCTACAATGAGCAGTTCTTC.

There are many counts of this clonotype. The genes are TRBV29-1 and TRBJ1-1; D perhaps matches TRBD1 (6 bases). V dropped 5 bases and J dropped 4 bases, with 11 bases sitting between them. The germline V gene has CDR1 SQVTM and CDR2 ANQGSEA. The CDR3 covers 12 residues. CDR3 coding DNA: TGCAGCGTTTTTTCAGGGGTCACTGAAGCTTTCTTT. It yields the protein CSVFSGVTEAFF. Looking up the rest from reference TRBV29-1 and TRBJ1-1 gives the full variable domain: SAVISQKPSRDICQRGTSLTIQCQVDSQVTMMFWYRQQPGQSLTLIATANQGSEATYESGFVIDKFPISRPNLTFSTLTVSNMSPEDSSIYLCSVFSGVTEAFFGQGTRLTVV.

CDR3 sequence reads: CAISVVGRESSGANVLTF. CDR3 bases: TGTGCCATCAGTGTGGTTGGCAGGGAGAGCTCTGGGGCCAACGTCCTGACTTTC. The rearrangement joins TRBV10-3 to TRBJ2-6; D possibly matches TRBD1 or TRBD2 (5 bases each). The CDR3 runs to 18 residues. In germline, CDR1 is ENHRY, CDR2 SYGVKD. Trimming removed 4 bases from V and 0 bases from J, with 16 bases in between.

The table lists this clonotype with a few counts. The chain employs TRBV28 and TRBJ2-1; 16 bases match TRBD2. The V segment lost 4 bases and the J segment 5 bases; nucleotides outside the gene matches: 11. This CDR3 has 19 residues. Germline lookup yields CDR1 MDHEN and CDR2 SYDVKM. The DNA of the CDR3 is TGTGCCAGCAGTTCCTCCCCTGGGACTAGCGGGAGGGACGACAATGAGCAGTTCTTC. Translated, it gives CASSSSPGTSGRDDNEQFF.

This clonotype was recorded a few times. The rearrangement joins TRBV29-1 to TRBJ2-1; D not certain. Trimming removed 0 bases at V and 12 bases at J, with 9 bases between. This CDR3 comprises 11 residues. The germline gives CDR1 SQVTM, CDR2 ANQGSEA. This CDR3 is CSVEDTDGQFF. The CDR3 nucleotides read TGCAGCGTTGAAGACACAGATGGGCAGTTCTTC.

This chain links TRBV20-1 with TRBJ2-3, with TRBD1 as a possible D gene (6 bases). The V gene's germline CDR1 is DFQATT and CDR2 SNEGSKA (reference sequence). The CDR3 has 16 residues. The V and J ends lost 0 bases and 0 bases respectively, with 13 bases between them. Written as DNA, the CDR3 is TGCAGTGCTAGAGACCCGGACAGAATCAGCACAGATACGCAGTATTTT. This codes for CSARDPDRISTDTQYF.

This clonotype was seen a few times. V is TRBV11-3 and J is TRBJ2-1, with D maybe TRBD2 (5 bases). The CDR3 has 15 residues. Germline CDR1 SGHNT, CDR2 YENEEA. Trimming shortened V by 4 bases and J by 5 bases, and 15 bases separated the two germline ends. The CDR3 protein is CASSSGLDLNNEQFF. CDR3 nucleotide sequence: TGTGCCAGCAGCTCCGGACTGGACTTAAACAATGAGCAGTTCTTC.

This clonotype was counted many times. The chain uses TRBV29-1 and TRBJ2-5; no clear D gene. This CDR3 has 14 residues. Germline V lookup: CDR1 SQVTM, CDR2 ANQGSEA. V was pared by 6 bases and J by 3 bases, with 17 bases between. Here the CDR3 DNA reads TGCAGCGTGGCTGAAGTGTCTTCGGAAGAGACCCAGTACTTC. Amino acids: CSVAEVSSEETQYF.

Regarding this clonotype: One junction end disagrees with the germline gene, perhaps due to a read error. The V gene is TRBV7-7, the J gene TRBJ2-5; TRBD1 matches 8 bases. Germline CDR1 is SSHAT and CDR2 is FNYEAQ (reference sequence). The CDR3 sequence is 17 residues long. The CDR3 coding sequence is TGTGCTAGCAGCTTGAGTGTGAGAGACAGGGGTCCCTGGACCCAGTACTTC. It specifies CASSLSVRDRGPWTQYF.

This clonotype has ten or more counts. This chain uses TRBV6-2 or TRBV6-3 with TRBJ2-1; D call uncertain. With 6 bases removed from V and 5 bases from J, the gap between germline ends came to 8 bases. CDR1 MNHEY and CDR2 SVGEGT come from the germline V gene. The length of the CDR3 is 12 residues. The CDR3: CASSWRNNEQFF. Here the CDR3 DNA reads TGTGCCAGCAGCTGGCGAAACAATGAGCAGTTCTTC.

This clonotype appeared a few times. The chain recombines TRBV5-1 with TRBJ1-1; D ambiguous. Between the trimmed V and J ends, which lost 4 bases and 1 base, there was a span of 11 bases. Germline lookup yields CDR1 SGHRS and CDR2 YFSETQ. The CDR3 is 14 amino acids. The CDR3 DNA reads as TGCGCCAGCAGCCTCCAAAGATCGAACACTGAAGCTTTCTTT. As protein: CASSLQRSNTEAFF.

This clonotype was observed a few times. The chain is built from TRBV5-1 and TRBJ2-2, with a tentative D call TRBD2 (5 bases). The ends were cut back, 0 bases at V and 3 bases at J, with 9 bases in the middle. The CDR3 runs to 15 residues. CDR1 is SGHRS, CDR2 YFSETQ, per germline. This chain's CDR3 is CASSLDEGHTGELFF. The CDR3 DNA follows: TGCGCCAGCAGCTTGGACGAGGGCCACACCGGGGAGCTGTTTTTT.

This chain uses TRBV5-1 with TRBJ2-3; D is possibly TRBD2 (5 bases). The length of the CDR3 is 16 residues. Germline CDR1 SGHRS, CDR2 YFSETQ. Trimming left V 0 bases short and J 1 base short, with 12 bases between. The chain's CDR3 is CASSLGRVGGTDTQYF. As DNA, the CDR3 is TGCGCCAGCAGCTTGGGGCGGGTCGGAGGCACAGATACGCAGTATTTT. Looking up the rest from reference TRBV5-1 and TRBJ2-3 gives the full variable domain: KAGVTQTPRYLIKTRGQQVTLSCSPISGHRSVSWYQQTPGQGLQFLFEYFSETQRNKGNFPGRFSGRQFSNSRSEMNVSTLELGDSALYLCASSLGRVGGTDTQYFGPGTRLTVL.

This clonotype was counted between two and nine times. The rearrangement joins TRBV7-9 to TRBJ2-7; 7 bases line up with TRBD2. V trimming: 1 base; J trimming: 4 bases; junction bases outside the gene matches: 7. The CDR3 is 15 residues long. Germline CDR1 reads SEHNR; CDR2 reads FQNEAQ (reference sequence). DNA of the CDR3: TGTGCCAGCAGCTTAGGCGGGGGTAGGGGATACGAGCAGTACTTC. The encoded protein is CASSLGGGRGYEQYF.

This clonotype appeared many times. The rearrangement links TRBV28 to TRBJ2-3, with D unresolved. The ends were cut back, 2 bases at V and 3 bases at J, with 6 bases in the middle. The CDR3 totals 13 residues. Germline V gene sequence: CDR1 MDHEN, CDR2 SYDVKM. CDR3 DNA: TGTGCCAGCAGTTTACGGAAGACAGATACGCAGTATTTT. Translating gives CASSLRKTDTQYF.

This clonotype came up many times. The V call is TRBV6-1, the J call TRBJ2-1, with D perhaps matching TRBD1 (5 bases). The germline V and J ends were trimmed by 6 bases and 3 bases, with 15 bases remaining between them. The CDR3 is made up of 15 amino acids. In germline, CDR1 is MNHNS, CDR2 SASEGT. The CDR3 nucleotides read TGTGCCAGCAGCTGGGGCGGAGCCAACTACAATGAGCAGTTCTTC. Protein product: CASSWGGANYNEQFF.

The table lists this clonotype with a few counts. The chain combines TRBV28 with TRBJ2-3, with 9 bases lining up with TRBD2. Germline loops: CDR1 MDHEN, CDR2 SYDVKM. The CDR3 runs to 17 residues. The J segment lost 2 bases and the V segment lost 3 bases, leaving 9 bases of the junction unmatched. This CDR3 is CASSFVRRGGTTDTQYF. As DNA, the CDR3 is TGTGCCAGCAGTTTTGTGAGGCGGGGGGGCACCACAGATACGCAGTATTTT.

This clonotype was picked up a small number of times. V is TRBV10-3 and J is TRBJ2-5; 13 bases map to TRBD2. Germline V lookup: CDR1 ENHRY, CDR2 SYGVKD. V was pared by 10 bases and J by 5 bases, with 10 bases of the junction left unmatched. The CDR3 sequence is 15 residues long. CDR3 sequence reads: CATAGTSGARETQYF. The DNA of the CDR3 is TGTGCCACCGCGGGGACTAGCGGGGCGAGGGAGACCCAGTACTTC.

This clonotype was counted between two and nine times. This chain joins TRBV3-1 and TRBJ2-5; 9 bases line up with TRBD1. Unmatched junction bases numbered 6, after V lost 5 bases and J lost 2 bases. Germline lookup yields CDR1 LGHDT and CDR2 YNNKEL (reference sequence). The CDR3 is made up of 15 amino acids. The DNA for the CDR3 is TGTGCCAGCAGCGACTCGGGACAGGGACAAGAGACCCAGTACTTC. Translated, it gives CASSDSGQGQETQYF.

The rearrangement links TRBV6-1 to TRBJ2-7, with 14 bases identical to TRBD2. The CDR3 loop spans 15 amino acids. The germline gives CDR1 MNHNS, CDR2 SASEGT. The trim removed 5 bases at V and 10 bases at J, leaving 10 bases unmatched. The CDR3 is CASSKKPGLAGDQYF. The CDR3 DNA is TGTGCCAGCAGTAAAAAACCGGGACTAGCGGGAGATCAGTACTTC.

The chain joins TRBV5-1 to TRBJ2-3, with no clear D. This CDR3 has 12 residues. The V and J ends lost 3 bases and 5 bases respectively, with 7 bases between them. Germline V gives CDR1 SGHRS, CDR2 YFSETQ. The chain's CDR3 is CASSSRIDTQYF. CDR3 in DNA: TGCGCCAGCAGCTCGCGTATAGATACGCAGTATTTT.

Many counts were recorded for this clonotype. V is TRBV3-1 and J is TRBJ2-7, with 8 bases lining up with TRBD1. The CDR3 loop spans 18 amino acids. Germline CDR1 LGHDT, CDR2 YNNKEL (reference sequence). V dropped 3 bases and J dropped 3; count of bases not matched to a gene: 16. The CDR3 DNA reads TGTGCCAGCAGCCATAAGAAGAGAGCTTCGGACAGGGTCTACGAGCAGTACTTC. This translates into CASSHKKRASDRVYEQYF.